This T cell receptor (beta chain) was recovered during a study of T cell responses to AZD1222 COVID-19 vaccine. The wider study: Investigators merged groups given second doses at roughly 4 or roughly 12 weeks.

Germline loops: CDR1 KGHDR, CDR2 SFDVKD. With 3 bases removed from V and 5 bases from J, the gap between germline ends came to 10 bases. The CDR3 totals 13 residues. Profiled with immunoSEQ multiplex PCR; TCRdb holds only in-frame clones, not every one. The sample consists of over 150,000 clones, more than 75% of them appearing once. General study findings and limits: The donor group comprised mostly white British people and more females; the analysis possibly underestimated clonal diversity. With dominance at 160-218 and 743-854, vaccine-associated CD4 TCRs spanned spike. Two AZD1222 administrations were followed by greater Spike-specific TCR breadth and depth.

With regard to this clone: No antigen is known for it.

This TCR derives from an adult in good health. The starting material was peripheral blood, obtained on day 0 of AZD1222 vaccination. The chain has TRBV24-1 and TRBJ2-7; tentatively, D is TRBD1 or TRBD2 (5 bases each). CDR3 DNA: TGTGCCACCAGTGATGAGGGGCTCCACGAGCAGTACTTC. Translated: CATSDEGLHEQYF.